This T cell receptor (beta chain) was identified during a study of T-cell memory formation after mild COVID-19 (dated by TCRdb to the early 2020s). Background for the entire study: TCR sequence clusters from the two donors were found to be largely donor specific. The cohort comprised two young, previously healthy adult volunteers, one female and one male. In a couple of donors, T-cell clones that expanded and contracted after mild COVID-19 were tracked by sequencing TCRalpha and TCRbeta repertoires over time.

Sequencing instrument: Illumina NovaSeq 6000. cDNA libraries for TCRalpha and TCRbeta were prepared by 5'RACE using constant-segment primers, with sample barcodes and unique molecular identifiers added. Trizol reagent was used to extract RNA from every sample. The libraries were amplified in two PCR steps, and the second step added a second sample barcode and Illumina TruSeq adapters. The libraries were sequenced on an Illumina NovaSeq using 2 x 150 bp paired-end reads. As for how the authors treated the data: With migec v1.2.7, reads were demultiplexed and then collapsed into UMI-guided consensus sequences. Using mixcr v2.1.11, UMI consensuses were aligned to TRA and TRB V and J templates and then assembled into clonotypes. A clonotype was counted as expanded or contracted only when both edgeR and NoisET called the clonotype significant, with the noise models trained on biological replicates. edgeR calls used a false discovery rate-adjusted p below 0.01 and a log2 fold-change threshold of 1. As an exploratory analysis of dynamics, PCA with hierarchical clustering was applied to max-normalized trajectories of the 1000 most abundant clonotypes. The CD4 or CD8 phenotype of responding clones was assigned using the separately sequenced CD4+ and CD8+ repertoires. Using fastp at Q25 and MiXCR, TCRdb reprocessed the public reads and kept productive beta chains. Every entry covers one CDR3 protein and lists the most common genes and DNA from its rows. Here the V and J calls rest on TCRdb's processing, not on the authors' analysis. This sample gives about 340,000 distinct CDR3 sequences in total; 13% of them show up just once. About 21% of the sample belongs to the ten largest clones.

This clonotype showed up just a few times. What this receptor recognizes is not known. No base quality information exists; no much larger clone differs at one position. Ficoll-Paque density gradient centrifugation was used to isolate PBMCs. Broader findings and caveats from the paper: From day 15 to 85, contracting clones showed balanced CD4/CD8 phenotypes, whereas a second wave of clones that expanded from day 15 to 37 leaned towards CD4+. The study included only a couple of mild cases, and larger cohorts that include severe cases with pre-infection samples were judged to be necessary. The second-wave clones that peaked on day 37 were not confirmed to be SARS-CoV-2 specific. Contracting CD4+ clones were found mainly in CM and EM memory subsets, while CD8+ clones were enriched in EMRA. Some responding clones were found in pre-infection memory, which suggests that pre-existing cross-reactive memory T cells took part in the SARS-CoV-2 response.

Sequences were obtained from PBMCs or a T cell subset sorted from them (not recorded which). This clonotype originated in a man younger than 30 who had mild COVID-19 (a few samples of this study predate the infection). The sample titles of this study are shuffled in the database, so cell type and time point are left out; the donor was told from shared clones.

The CDR3 protein is CASSQEEVLSSYNEQFF. The DNA is as follows: TGTGCCAGCAGCCAGGAGGAGGTTCTGAGCTCCTACAATGAGCAGTTCTTC. The chain is assembled from TRBV4-2 and TRBJ2-1; tentative D gene TRBD2, with 5 bases matching. From the cysteine up to the phenylalanine, the CDR3 has a length of 17 residues. Of the read, only the CDR3 DNA is kept; its 51 bases are in frame from base 1. CDR1 and CDR2 (LGHNA, YNFKEQ) derive from the germline V gene. V gives up 3 bases and J gives up 0 bases, and the segment between their germline ends measures 15 bases.